A selection of T cell receptor beta chains follows, all from one sample in a study of blood T cell repertoires in COVID-19. Sequencing was performed with immunoSEQ multiplex PCR; in TCRdb, only in-frame clones are kept and a portion is missing. The table has about 59,000 clones, around 79% seen once. Sequencing input: peripheral blood. The receptors were gathered from a man aged 60 to 69 with acute or convalescent COVID-19. CDR3s include the opening cysteine and the closing phenylalanine or tryptophan. The D gene is left open where the match is weak. Only some rows state a clone size, as once, few, many or a class for expanded clones.

clone size | J gene | CDR3 length | V gene | D gene | CDR3 protein | CDR3 DNA
NA | TRBJ2-3 | 12 | TRBV19 | NA | CASSRRADTQYF | TGTGCCAGTAGTAGGAGAGCAGATACGCAGTATTTT
NA | TRBJ2-7 | 13 | TRBV9 | TRBD2 | CASARGGTYEQYF | TGTGCCAGCGCCCGGGGGGGGACCTACGAGCAGTACTTC
NA | TRBJ1-1 | 13 | TRBV12-3/TRBV12-4 | NA | CASNQVLNTEAFF | TGTGCCAGCAATCAGGTCTTGAACACTGAAGCTTTCTTT
NA | TRBJ1-5 | 13 | TRBV18 | TRBD1 | CASSPPGGQPQHF | TGTGCCAGCTCACCCCCAGGGGGTCAGCCCCAGCATTTT
NA | TRBJ2-2 | 17 | TRBV28 | NA | CASSLLLGGANTGELFF | TGTGCCAGCAGTTTACTCCTTGGCGGTGCGAACACCGGGGAGCTGTTTTTT
once | TRBJ2-7 | 14 | TRBV7-9 | TRBD2 | CASSSLAEIYEQYF | TGTGCCAGCAGCAGCCTAGCGGAAATTTACGAGCAGTACTTC
NA | TRBJ2-3 | 15 | TRBV28 | TRBD2 | CASTSSGRVTDTQYF | TGTGCCAGCACCTCTAGCGGGAGGGTCACAGATACGCAGTATTTT
once | TRBJ1-1 | 17 | TRBV18 | TRBD1 | CASSPPRQGLGDTEAFF | TGTGCCAGCTCACCACCGAGACAGGGATTAGGGGACACTGAAGCTTTCTTT
NA | TRBJ2-2 | 17 | TRBV7-7 | TRBD2 | CASSRGVAGVFTGELFF | TGTGCCAGCAGCAGGGGGGTAGCGGGAGTTTTTACCGGGGAGCTGTTTTTT
NA | TRBJ2-5 | 14 | TRBV7-9 | TRBD2 | CASSTRTSGETQYF | TGTGCCAGCAGCACTCGGACTAGCGGAGAGACCCAGTACTTC
NA | TRBJ1-3 | 15 | TRBV28 | NA | CASSFGQDFGNTIYF | TGTGCCAGCAGTTTTGGGCAGGACTTTGGAAACACCATATATTTT
NA | TRBJ1-5 | 13 | TRBV7-2 | NA | CASSLARGQPQHF | TGTGCCAGCAGCTTGGCCAGAGGACAGCCCCAGCATTTT
NA | TRBJ2-3 | 13 | TRBV4-1 | NA | CASSHPRTDTQYF | TGCGCCAGCAGCCACCCTAGAACAGATACGCAGTATTTT
NA | TRBJ1-4 | 14 | TRBV7-9 | NA | CASSLAAGNEKLFF | TGTGCCAGCAGCTTAGCGGCAGGGAATGAAAAACTGTTTTTT
NA | TRBJ2-1 | 13 | TRBV18 | NA | CASSPTADNEQFF | TGTGCCAGCTCCCCCACGGCGGATAATGAGCAGTTCTTC
NA | TRBJ2-1 | 15 | TRBV28 | NA | CASESLTGSYNEQFF | TGTGCCAGCGAATCCCTTACCGGGAGCTACAATGAGCAGTTCTTC
NA | TRBJ2-3 | 13 | TRBV15 | NA | CATSTGVTDTQYF | TGTGCCACCAGCACGGGAGTCACAGATACGCAGTATTTT
NA | TRBJ1-5 | 14 | TRBV9 | NA | CASSVEGDIQPQHF | TGTGCCAGCAGCGTAGAGGGGGACATTCAGCCCCAGCATTTT
NA | TRBJ2-3 | 18 | TRBV4-1 | NA | CASSQEPLGGLSTDTQYF | TGCGCCAGCAGCCAAGAACCTTTGGGGGGGCTTAGCACAGATACGCAGTATTTT
NA | TRBJ2-7 | 12 | TRBV29-1 | TRBD1 | CSAHRGPYEQYF | TGCAGCGCTCACAGGGGCCCCTACGAGCAGTACTTC
NA | TRBJ2-1 | 16 | TRBV7-2 | TRBD2 | CASSSLVAGGPGEQFF | TGTGCCAGCAGCTCCCTGGTCGCGGGAGGGCCGGGTGAGCAGTTCTTC
NA | TRBJ2-5 | 15 | TRBV29-1 | TRBD1 | CSVSKGQGPSETQYF | TGCAGCGTTTCGAAGGGACAGGGGCCTTCAGAGACCCAGTACTTC
few | TRBJ1-5 | 13 | TRBV13 | NA | CASSPRGNQPQHF | TGTGCCAGCAGCCCTAGGGGGAACCAGCCCCAGCATTTT
NA | TRBJ2-7 | 13 | TRBV2 | TRBD2 | CASRAKGGYEQYF | TGTGCCAGTAGGGCCAAGGGAGGGTACGAGCAGTACTTC
NA | TRBJ1-2 | 13 | TRBV18 | NA | CASSPGSNYGYTF | TGTGCCAGCTCACCAGGGAGCAACTATGGCTACACCTTC
NA | TRBJ2-5 | 15 | TRBV19 | TRBD2 | CASSMTGLARETQYF | TGTGCCAGTAGTATGACGGGACTAGCGAGGGAGACCCAGTACTTC
NA | TRBJ2-7 | 13 | TRBV30 | NA | CAWRGPLVGEQYF | TGTGCCTGGAGAGGCCCACTAGTCGGGGAGCAGTACTTC
NA | TRBJ1-4 | 15 | TRBV5-1 | TRBD1 | CASSRGDRDNEKLFF | TGCGCCAGCAGCAGGGGGGACAGGGATAATGAAAAACTGTTTTTT
NA | TRBJ2-5 | 16 | TRBV3-1/TRBV3-2 | NA | CASSPNPTGTGETQYF | TGTGCCAGCAGCCCAAACCCGACAGGTACGGGAGAGACCCAGTACTTC
NA | TRBJ1-2 | 16 | TRBV4-1 | NA | CASSQDSRGPNYGYTF | TGCGCCAGCAGCCAAGATTCGAGAGGGCCCAACTATGGCTACACCTTC
NA | TRBJ1-1 | 15 | TRBV6-5 | NA | CASSYGDPRDTEAFF | TGTGCCAGCAGTTACGGTGACCCACGGGACACTGAAGCTTTCTTT
NA | TRBJ1-2 | 15 | TRBV7-2 | TRBD1 | CASSGRQGSNYGYTF | TGTGCCAGCAGCGGACGACAGGGGTCTAACTATGGCTACACCTTC
NA | TRBJ2-7 | 14 | TRBV19 | TRBD1 | CASSSDRGPYEQYF | TGTGCCAGTAGTTCGGACAGGGGGCCCTACGAGCAGTACTTC
NA | TRBJ1-2 | 15 | TRBV7-9 | NA | CASSPEVPGGYGYTF | TGTGCCAGCAGCCCAGAGGTCCCAGGAGGGTATGGCTACACCTTC
NA | TRBJ2-5 | 13 | TRBV7-6 | NA | CASSAGQKETQYF | TGTGCCAGCAGCGCGGGACAGAAAGAGACCCAGTACTTC
NA | TRBJ2-7 | 14 | TRBV11-2 | NA | CASSRLRRIDEQYF | TGTGCCAGCAGCCGGTTACGGAGGATCGACGAGCAGTACTTC
NA | TRBJ1-1 | 14 | TRBV7-9 | NA | CASSFGGTVTEAFF | TGTGCCAGCAGCTTCGGGGGGACGGTAACTGAAGCTTTCTTT
NA | TRBJ2-7 | 14 | TRBV11-2 | TRBD1 | CATTTGGETNEQYF | TGTGCCACCACGACAGGGGGCGAGACTAACGAGCAGTACTTC
NA | TRBJ2-7 | 15 | TRBV28 | TRBD2 | CASSFTAGGPYEQYF | TGTGCCAGCAGTTTCACGGCGGGAGGGCCCTACGAGCAGTACTTC
NA | TRBJ2-5 | 14 | TRBV4-1 | TRBD2 | CASSLAGGKETQYF | TGCGCCAGCAGTCTAGCGGGAGGCAAAGAGACCCAGTACTTC
few | TRBJ2-3 | 12 | TRBV30 | NA | CAWNDNTDTQYF | TGTGCCTGGAATGACAACACAGATACGCAGTATTTT
many | TRBJ2-7 | 15 | TRBV24-1 | TRBD2 | CATSIQGLAGEEQYF | TGTGCCACCAGTATCCAGGGACTAGCGGGAGAAGAGCAGTACTTC
NA | TRBJ2-7 | 12 | TRBV24-1 | NA | CATEGGSYEQYF | TGTGCCACCGAGGGCGGATCCTACGAGCAGTACTTC
NA | TRBJ2-3 | 15 | TRBV9 | NA | CASSVAPDRGDTQYF | TGTGCCAGCAGCGTAGCCCCGGACAGAGGAGATACGCAGTATTTT
NA | TRBJ2-7 | 13 | TRBV14 | NA | CASSQGALLGQYF | TGTGCCAGCAGCCAAGGGGCCCTTTTAGGGCAGTACTTC
NA | TRBJ2-1 | 13 | TRBV27 | TRBD2 | CASRTSGSSEQFF | TGTGCCAGCAGGACTAGCGGGAGTAGTGAGCAGTTCTTC
NA | TRBJ2-7 | 16 | TRBV28 | TRBD1 | CASSLPRPGQGAPQYF | TGTGCCAGCAGTTTGCCACGTCCGGGACAGGGGGCGCCCCAGTACTTC
NA | TRBJ1-5 | 17 | TRBV19 | TRBD1 | CASSTGTGKMSNQPQHF | TGTGCCAGTAGTACCGGGACAGGTAAGATGTCAAATCAGCCCCAGCATTTT
NA | TRBJ2-2 | 16 | TRBV28 | TRBD1 | CASRPIGTGGTGELFF | TGTGCCAGCAGACCCATCGGGACAGGCGGCACCGGGGAGCTGTTTTTT
NA | TRBJ2-6 | 15 | TRBV13 | TRBD1 | CASSSTGTGGVVLTF | TGTGCCAGCAGCTCAACCGGGACAGGGGGGGTTGTCCTGACTTTC
NA | TRBJ2-7 | 18 | TRBV11-2 | TRBD1 | CASSLSASQGARTYEQYF | TGTGCCAGCAGCTTATCGGCCTCACAGGGGGCCAGGACCTACGAGCAGTACTTC
NA | TRBJ2-2 | 16 | TRBV28 | NA | CASSLPHGGSTGELFF | TGTGCCAGCAGTTTACCTCACGGTGGTTCCACCGGGGAGCTGTTTTTT
NA | TRBJ2-7 | 14 | TRBV4-1 | TRBD2 | CASSQLTSGSAKYF | TGCGCCAGCAGCCAGTTAACTAGCGGGAGCGCTAAGTACTTC
NA | TRBJ1-3 | 17 | TRBV7-9 | NA | CASSLAIVAGPGNTIYF | TGTGCCAGCAGCTTAGCTATTGTGGCGGGACCTGGAAACACCATATATTTT
NA | TRBJ1-5 | 13 | TRBV18 | NA | CASSPRRGQPQHF | TGTGCCAGCTCACCCCGGCGGGGTCAGCCCCAGCATTTT
few | TRBJ1-2 | 14 | TRBV29-1 | NA | CSAIAEGGIYGYTF | TGCAGCGCAATCGCCGAGGGAGGTATCTATGGCTACACCTTC
few | TRBJ2-5 | 15 | TRBV3-1/TRBV3-2 | NA | CASSFIRAGGETQYF | TGTGCCAGCAGCTTTATCCGGGCTGGGGGGGAGACCCAGTACTTC